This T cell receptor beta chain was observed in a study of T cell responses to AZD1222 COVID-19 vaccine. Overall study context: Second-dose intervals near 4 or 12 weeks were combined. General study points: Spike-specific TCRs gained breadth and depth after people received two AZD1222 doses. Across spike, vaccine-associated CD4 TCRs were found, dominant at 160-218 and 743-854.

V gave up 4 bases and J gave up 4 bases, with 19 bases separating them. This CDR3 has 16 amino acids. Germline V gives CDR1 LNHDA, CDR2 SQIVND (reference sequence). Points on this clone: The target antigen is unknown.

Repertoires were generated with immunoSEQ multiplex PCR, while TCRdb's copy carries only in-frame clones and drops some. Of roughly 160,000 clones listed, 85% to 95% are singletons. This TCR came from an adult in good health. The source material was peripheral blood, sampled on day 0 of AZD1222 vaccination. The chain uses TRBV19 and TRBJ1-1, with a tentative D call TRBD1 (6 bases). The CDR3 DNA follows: TGTGCCAGTAGTACTACGCGGGGAACAGGGTCCACTGAAGCTTTCTTT. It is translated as CASSTTRGTGSTEAFF.